One and the same sample provided the 11 T cell receptor beta chains below, sequenced in a study of blood T cells in healthy people across ages. Using a J-beta primer mix together with a sample-barcoded 5' primer, a second PCR was run for about 7 to 12 cycles. In TCRdb, the 5' RACE reads were re-called with MiXCR into one record per CDR3 protein. Of more than 650,000 distinct CDR3 sequences in the sample, 53% were seen once. Sequencing used blood. These TCRs come from a man older than 75 in good health.

A note on this clonotype: Since the CDR3 does not end with the conserved phenylalanine or tryptophan, this likely comes from a read error. V is TRBV15 and J is TRBJ2-4, with unresolved D. The last part of the DNA fits TRBJ2-7 better; the J call may be wrong. The germline gives CDR1 LNHNV, CDR2 YYDKDF (reference sequence). The CDR3 consists of 13 residues. CDR3 in amino acids: CATSSALMGEQYI. CDR3 bases: TGTGCCACCAGCAGTGCCCTTATGGGCGAGCAGTACATC.

This chain joins TRBV7-2 and TRBJ2-5; 7 bases map to TRBD2. The CDR3 extends over 16 amino acids. The germline CDR1 and CDR2 sequences are SGHTA and FQGNSA. After removal of 6 bases from V and 2 bases from J, the junction contained 12 bases not matched to a gene. The CDR3 DNA is TGTGCCAGCAGTACTAGCGCCCTGCCGCCTCAAGAGACCCAGTACTTC. It yields the protein CASSTSALPPQETQYF.

V and J are TRBV6-6 and TRBJ2-7, with a possible D match to TRBD2 (5 bases). The CDR3 runs 14 residues. Germline V gives CDR1 MNHNY, CDR2 SVGAGI (reference sequence). Between the trimmed V and J ends, which lost 2 bases and 0 bases, there was a span of 8 bases. The CDR3 DNA follows: TGTGCCAGCAGTTACGAGGGAAGCTCCTACGAGCAGTACTTC. This encodes CASSYEGSSYEQYF.

V and J are TRBV3-1 and TRBJ1-1, with 10 bases fitting TRBD1. The V segment lost 6 bases and the J segment 7 bases; nucleotides outside the gene matches: 11. Per the germline V gene, CDR1 is LGHDT and CDR2 is YNNKEL (reference sequence). The CDR3 totals 15 residues. The CDR3 DNA is TGTGCCAGCAGGCCCAAGACAGGGGGCGCGGTTGAAGCTTTCTTT. Protein sequence: CASRPKTGGAVEAFF.

The rearrangement links TRBV24-1 to TRBJ2-5; the match to TRBD1 covers 10 bases. CDR1 is KGHDR and CDR2 is SFDVKD in the germline V gene. CDR3 size: 16 residues. Trimming removed 4 bases from V and 5 bases from J; junction bases left unmatched: 9. The CDR3 loop reads CATSDTDRGFGETQYF. CDR3 sequence (DNA): TGTGCCACCAGTGACACGGACAGGGGGTTTGGGGAGACCCAGTACTTC.

The chain uses TRBV7-9 and TRBJ1-1; tentative D call: TRBD1 (5 bases). The V end lost 7 bases, the J end lost 1 base, and 10 bases lay between the germline ends. Germline V gives CDR1 SEHNR, CDR2 FQNEAQ (reference sequence). The CDR3 length is 13 residues. The CDR3 DNA reads as TGTGCCAGCACGTCGACAGAGAACACTGAAGCTTTCTTT. Translating it yields CASTSTENTEAFF.

The genes are TRBV6-6 and TRBJ2-7; 7 bases are shared with TRBD1. The CDR3 sequence is 16 residues long. The V gene's germline CDR1 is MNHNY and CDR2 SVGAGI (reference sequence). The trim removed 5 bases at V and 4 bases at J, leaving 14 bases unmatched. The chain's CDR3 is CASSHLGGQGEYEQYF. The CDR3, as DNA: TGTGCCAGCAGTCACCTTGGTGGGCAGGGGGAGTACGAGCAGTACTTC.

J is TRBJ2-5 and V is TRBV27; 12 bases agree with TRBD1. Trimming cost V 7 bases and J 2 bases; bases outside gene matches: 23. Germline CDR1 and CDR2: MNHEY and SMNVEV (reference sequence). The CDR3 covers 21 residues. CDR3 DNA: TGTGCCAGCATCCTCGGGACAGGGGGCGCAAAGCTAGCGGGCAGACAAGAGACCCAGTACTTC. Protein: CASILGTGGAKLAGRQETQYF.

This clonotype was seen a handful of times. This rearrangement joins TRBV7-9 to TRBJ2-7; 10 positions agree with TRBD1. The CDR3 is 14 amino acids. The V and J ends lost 3 bases and 5 bases, in that order; junction bases with no gene match: 4. CDR1 is SEHNR, CDR2 FQNEAQ, per germline (reference sequence). The CDR3 coding sequence is TGTGCCAGCAGCTTCGCGACAGGGGGCAACGAGCAGTACTTC. Translated: CASSFATGGNEQYF.

Only a few counts were recorded for this clonotype. V gene TRBV6-5 combines with J gene TRBJ2-5; D possibly uses TRBD1 or TRBD2 (5 bases each). The assigned J gene may be wrong: the sequence end matches TRBJ2-7 better. Germline V gene data show CDR1 as MNHEY and CDR2 as SVGAGI. This CDR3 has 16 amino acids. CDR3 residues: CASSYSIGAGFYEQYF. The CDR3 DNA is TGTGCCAGCAGTTACTCGATCGGGGCAGGATTCTACGAGCAGTACTTC.

The V call is TRBV6-5, the J call TRBJ2-7, with D perhaps matching TRBD1 or TRBD2 (5 bases each). Germline V CDR1 and CDR2: MNHEY, SVGAGI. The CDR3 is made up of 16 amino acids. V dropped 0 bases and J dropped 5 bases, with 17 bases sitting between them. The CDR3 coding sequence is TGTGCCAGCAGTTACTCGAGGGACGGATGGCGTAACGAGCAGTACTTC. The encoded protein is CASSYSRDGWRNEQYF.